This TCR beta chain was recovered during a study of CD8 T cells in Susac syndrome. From germline, CDR1 is SGHRS and CDR2 YFSETQ. Trimming took off 3 bases at V and 4 bases at J, with 20 bases between the two ends. The CDR3 spans 16 residues. Peripheral blood CD8+ and CD4+ T cells were profiled by TCR beta sequencing. Controls were healthy donors (matched for age and sex). TEMRA cells were enriched by FACS, and CD4+ and CD8+ T cells were negatively isolated. A quantity of about 0.5 to 1 ug RNA underwent reverse transcription using random hexamers. Amplification of TCR beta CDR3 was carried out by immunoSEQ multiplex PCR, which covered 54 Vbeta and 13 Jbeta segments. MiXCR, run by TCRdb on the immunoSEQ multiplex PCR reads, gives a single entry per CDR3 protein. The sample lists more than 120,000 distinct CDR3 sequences, roughly 95% occurring once. This clonotype was seen only once.

Source material: CD4+ T cells from PBMCs. This receptor was obtained from a human donor in good health. The chain carries TRBV5-1 and TRBJ2-7; D is possibly TRBD1 (5 bases). CDR3 region: CASSYNLRGFRYEQYF. The CDR3 coding sequence is TGCGCCAGCAGCTACAACCTAAGGGGTTTTAGGTACGAGCAGTACTTC.